The next 14 T cell receptor beta chains were all read from a single sample in a study of Graves' ophthalmopathy and Graves' hyperthyroidism. RNA transcripts were the template, and TCR beta CDR3 regions were amplified from them. The first round was an RT-PCR with HTBI primers, and the second round was a multiplex PCR. Each CDR3 protein gets one entry after TCRdb re-called the multiplex PCR reads with MiXCR. The table includes approximately 460,000 distinct CDR3 sequences, over 13% detected once. Sequencing input: blood. The receptors come from a young woman with Graves' ophthalmopathy.

This clonotype has more than one count but fewer than ten. In DNA, the CDR3 is TGCAGTGCGGAACAGGGCTATAATTCACCCCTCCACTTT. It yields the protein CSAEQGYNSPLHF. V and J are TRBV20-1 and TRBJ1-6; possible D gene TRBD1, 6 bases. The CDR3 totals 13 residues. V was cut by 6 bases and J by 3 bases, with 9 bases left in between. The germline CDR1 and CDR2 sequences are DFQATT and SNEGSKA (reference sequence).

This clonotype was counted ten times or more. The V and J genes are TRBV6-2 or TRBV6-3 and TRBJ2-5; TRBD2 matches at 12 bases. J was trimmed by 7 bases and V by 4 bases; bases with no gene match: 19. The CDR3 runs to 19 residues. Germline CDR1 is MNHEY and CDR2 is SVGEGT. CDR3 in DNA: TGTGCCAGCAGTTCAGATCGACTAGCGGGAGTTTTACGGGGACTGACCCAGTACTTC. As protein: CASSSDRLAGVLRGLTQYF.

This clonotype has a handful of counts. The V and J genes are TRBV25-1 and TRBJ2-7; 10 bases line up with TRBD2. The junction had 4 bases not matched to a gene; V was cut back by 4 bases and J by 1 base. The CDR3 has 15 amino acids. Germline V gene data show CDR1 as MGHDK and CDR2 as SYGVNS. Here the CDR3 reads CASSGRAGGSYEQYF. CDR3 nucleotides: TGTGCCAGCAGTGGACGAGCGGGAGGGTCCTACGAGCAGTACTTC.

This clonotype showed up many times. The chain combines TRBV6-1 with TRBJ2-5, with D perhaps matching TRBD1 or TRBD2 (5 bases each). The V end was cut by 3 bases, the J end by 5 bases, with 13 bases between. This CDR3 is built from 14 residues. From germline, CDR1 is MNHNS and CDR2 SASEGT. The CDR3 coding sequence is TGTGCCAGCAGTGATTTTAGGGGACGGGAGACCCAGTACTTC. Protein product: CASSDFRGRETQYF.

The rearrangement uses TRBV7-2 and TRBJ1-1, with D unresolved. This CDR3 comprises 11 residues. With 3 bases removed from V and 8 bases from J, the gap between germline ends came to 7 bases. The germline V gene encodes CDR1 SGHTA and CDR2 FQGNSA. CDR3 residues: CASSFHEEAFF. The CDR3 DNA is TGTGCCAGCAGCTTCCACGAGGAAGCTTTCTTT.

The chain uses TRBV20-1 and TRBJ2-2; the D gene is possibly TRBD2 (5 bases). Trimming stripped 5 bases from V and 5 bases from J, with 12 bases between. The CDR3 is 13 amino acids. Per germline, CDR1 DFQATT and CDR2 SNEGSKA (reference sequence). CDR3 amino acids: CSAPGPGTGELFF. CDR3 DNA: TGCAGTGCTCCCGGACCGGGGACCGGGGAGCTGTTTTTT.

This clonotype was observed many times. The J gene is TRBJ2-2, the V gene TRBV6-1; D is unresolved. Trimming left V 6 bases short and J 6 bases short, with 5 bases between. Germline V CDR1 and CDR2: MNHNS, SASEGT. The CDR3 is 11 amino acids. CDR3 amino acids: CASRFPGELFF. CDR3 DNA sequence: TGTGCCAGCAGGTTTCCCGGGGAGCTGTTTTTT.

This clonotype was detected many times. This chain links TRBV28 with TRBJ2-7; D is unclear. CDR1 MDHEN and CDR2 SYDVKM come from the germline V gene. The CDR3 is 12 amino acids. Trimming took 3 bases from V and 8 from J, leaving 11 bases between them. Here the CDR3 DNA reads TGTGCCAGCAGTTTGTCAGTCGCACAGCAGTACTTC. Translated: CASSLSVAQQYF.

This clonotype was seen ten or more times. The chain employs TRBV28 and TRBJ2-5; perhaps TRBD2 as D (7 bases). CDR1 is MDHEN and CDR2 is SYDVKM in the germline V gene. The CDR3 is 17 residues long. V was trimmed by 5 bases and J by 5 bases, leaving 24 bases between them. In DNA, the CDR3 is TGTGCCAGCAGTACGGCTGGGGGCGGGGGCCCCTGGGAGACCCAGTACTTC. It is translated as CASSTAGGGGPWETQYF.

This clonotype was detected only a few times. The gene calls are TRBV30 and TRBJ1-5, with 11 positions matching TRBD1. After removal of 2 bases from V and 7 bases from J, the junction contained 10 bases not matched to a gene. The CDR3 is 16 amino acids. CDR1 is GTSNPN, CDR2 SVGIG, per germline (reference sequence). The CDR3 DNA follows: TGTGCCTGGAGTCCGACCGGGACAGGGGGTTTACAGCCCCAGCATTTT. Its protein is CAWSPTGTGGLQPQHF.

This clonotype came up a few times. V and J are TRBV6-5 and TRBJ2-5; 10 positions agree with TRBD2. Germline loops: CDR1 MNHEY, CDR2 SVGAGI. The V and J ends lost 0 bases and 4 bases, in that order; junction bases with no gene match: 11. CDR3 length equals 18 residues. The CDR3 reads CASSYSLSASGSGETQYF. CDR3 nucleotides: TGTGCCAGCAGTTACTCGCTCTCGGCTAGCGGGAGTGGAGAGACCCAGTACTTC.

This clonotype was observed a handful of times. The chain carries TRBV24-1 and TRBJ2-4; 7 bases line up with TRBD1. This CDR3 contains 16 residues. V was pared by 2 bases and J by 3 bases, with 6 bases of the junction left unmatched. Germline assignment: CDR1 KGHDR and CDR2 SFDVKD. The CDR3 bases are TGTGCCACCAGTGATTCCGCTCGGGACAGCAAAAACATTCAGTACTTC. It translates to CATSDSARDSKNIQYF.

This clonotype was found many times. This chain connects TRBV2 to TRBJ2-7; D may be TRBD1 or TRBD2 (6 bases each). The CDR3 is 14 amino acids. Germline loops: CDR1 SNHLY, CDR2 FYNNEI. Trimming took off 5 bases at V and 6 bases at J, with 17 bases between the two ends. CDR3 amino acids: CASSRRGPLGEQYF. The CDR3 nucleotides read TGTGCCAGCAGTAGACGGGGGCCGTTAGGCGAGCAGTACTTC.

This chain joins TRBV19 and TRBJ2-5; 9 bases line up with TRBD2. Germline V gene sequence: CDR1 LNHDA, CDR2 SQIVND (reference sequence). Unmatched junction bases numbered 9, after V lost 5 bases and J lost 2 bases. This CDR3 spans 16 amino acids. CDR3 amino acids: CASSPGLTSGQETQYF. The CDR3 region has the DNA TGTGCCAGTAGTCCGGGACTGACTAGCGGACAAGAGACCCAGTACTTC.